This T cell receptor beta chain was recorded in a study of blood T cell repertoires in COVID-19. Looking at the study overall: The United States, Italy and Spain were the sources of the acute and convalescent COVID-19 samples. T cells, B-cell-depleted T cells, or PBMCs provided the cDNA or gDNA that served as material.

Clones were read by immunoSEQ multiplex PCR, and TCRdb kept only the in-frame ones, dropping some. The data hold 65,000 to 95,000 clones, with 89% observed a single time. The CDR3 runs to 16 residues. Deletions cut 2 bases from V and 3 bases from J, with 11 bases between. Germline V gene data show CDR1 as MNHEY and CDR2 as SMNVEV (reference sequence). This TCR was recovered from an older man with active or convalescent COVID-19. Sequenced sample: peripheral blood. This rearrangement joins TRBV27 to TRBJ1-6, with a tentative D call TRBD1 (5 bases). CDR3 sequence reads: CASSLAGGIYNSPLHF. The CDR3 DNA sequence: TGTGCCAGCAGTTTAGCGGGGGGGATCTATAATTCACCCCTCCACTTT.